These 27 T cell receptor beta chains share one sample of origin, sequenced in a study of early T cells in non-severe SARS-CoV-2 infection. TCRdb reanalysed the 5' RACE reads using MiXCR and keeps one entry per CDR3 protein. Of about 63,000 distinct CDR3 sequences listed, over 10% are singletons. The specimen sequenced was whole blood. The receptor source for this set is an adult who was a healthcare worker with PCR-confirmed SARS-CoV-2 infection or an uninfected control (not recorded which).

This clonotype was observed a handful of times. A much larger clone sits a single nucleotide away, making a read error possible. The chain links TRBV7-8 to TRBJ2-5; TRBD2 agrees at 13 bases. Germline CDR1 and CDR2: SGHVS and FQNEAQ. The CDR3 loop spans 19 amino acids. DNA of the CDR3: TGTACCAGCAGCTCTCCACCATCAACTAGCGGGGGGGCACGGGAGACCCAGTACTTC. Its translation is CTSSSPPSTSGGARETQYF. The whole variable domain, filled in from reference TRBV7-8 and TRBJ2-5, reads GAGVSQSPRYKVAKRGQDVALRCDPISGHVSLFWYQQALGQGPEFLTYFQNEAQLDKSGLPSDRFFAERPEGSVSTLKIQRTQQEDSAVYLCTSSSPPSTSGGARETQYFGPGTRLLVL.

This clonotype was seen at least ten times. V is TRBV11-2 and J is TRBJ2-3; the match to TRBD1 covers 10 bases. CDR1 SGHAT and CDR2 FQNNGV come from the germline V gene. V lost 3 bases and J lost 5; bases outside the gene matches: 11. This CDR3 comprises 17 residues. The CDR3 nucleotides read TGTGCCAGCAGCTTGGGTCGGGACAGGGGAGGTAAAGATACGCAGTATTTT. Translated: CASSLGRDRGGKDTQYF.

In this sample, this clonotype turned up many times. The gene calls are TRBV6-5 and TRBJ2-3; D is unclear. Germline loops: CDR1 MNHEY, CDR2 SVGAGI. V dropped 0 bases and J dropped 6 bases, with 10 bases sitting between them. The CDR3 sequence is 14 residues long. The CDR3 DNA reads as TGTGCCAGCAGTTACTCCAGCAGCCACGATACGCAGTATTTT. It encodes CASSYSSSHDTQYF.

This chain uses TRBV5-5 with TRBJ1-4; 8 bases align to TRBD1. The CDR3 contains 14 residues. Germline V gene sequence: CDR1 SGHKS, CDR2 YYEKEE (reference sequence). The V and J ends lost 0 bases and 7 bases, in that order; junction bases with no gene match: 2. In DNA form, the CDR3 reads TGTGCCAGCAGCTTGGACAGGGGGGTTGAAAAACTGTTTTTT. This codes for CASSLDRGVEKLFF. Full variable domain (outside the CDR3, taken from reference TRBV5-5 and TRBJ1-4): DAGVTQSPTHLIKTRGQQVTLRCSPISGHKSVSWYQQVLGQGPQFIFQYYEKEERGRGNFPDRFSARQFPNYSSELNVNALLLGDSALYLCASSLDRGVEKLFFGSGTQLSVL.

The chain combines TRBV2 with TRBJ1-1; D ambiguous. The V end was cut by 7 bases, the J end by 1 base, with 7 bases between. CDR1 is SNHLY and CDR2 is FYNNEI in the germline V gene. The CDR3 length is 12 residues. CDR3 residues: CASIPANTEAFF. The CDR3 nucleotides read TGTGCCAGCATCCCCGCGAACACTGAAGCTTTCTTT.

This clonotype was seen at least ten times. The chain employs TRBV7-6 and TRBJ2-2, with TRBD1 identical over 9 bases. The CDR3 consists of 16 residues. Per the germline V gene, CDR1 is SGHVS and CDR2 is FNYEAQ. J was trimmed by 4 bases and V by 7 bases; bases with no gene match: 10. The CDR3 coding sequence is TGTGCCAGCACCCGGCTGGGACAGGGTCGCACCGGGGAGCTGTTTTTT. Its protein is CASTRLGQGRTGELFF.

CDR3 nucleotide sequence: TGTGCCAGTATGTCACAGGGAGCTTCCTACAATGAGCAGTTCTTC. Translation: CASMSQGASYNEQFF. V usage is TRBV19 and J usage is TRBJ2-1, with a weak D call TRBD1 (6 bases). The germline V gene encodes CDR1 LNHDA and CDR2 SQIVND (reference sequence). V dropped 7 bases and J dropped 1 base, with 14 bases sitting between them. This CDR3 comprises 15 residues. The full variable domain, in which reference TRBV19 and TRBJ2-1 provide the parts outside the CDR3, is DGGITQSPKYLFRKEGQNVTLSCEQNLNHDAMYWYRQDPGQGLRLIYYSQIVNDFQKGDIAEGYSVSREKKESFPLTVTSAQKNPTAFYLCASMSQGASYNEQFFGPGTRLTVL.

This clonotype has a handful of counts. V gene TRBV7-6 combines with J gene TRBJ2-7, with 10 bases matching TRBD1. This CDR3 spans 14 amino acids. Germline loops: CDR1 SGHVS, CDR2 FNYEAQ. Trimming took 2 bases from V and 6 from J; bases not matched to a gene: 4. CDR3 sequence reads: CASSLRGDRGEQYF. The CDR3 nucleotides are TGTGCCAGCAGCTTACGGGGGGACAGGGGCGAGCAGTACTTC.

The gene calls are TRBV19 and TRBJ2-5, with 9 positions matching TRBD2. In germline, CDR1 is LNHDA, CDR2 SQIVND (reference sequence). CDR3 length: 16 amino acids. V was pared by 7 bases and J by 5 bases, with 14 bases of the junction left unmatched. CDR3 residues: CASKVGVAGERETQYF. The CDR3 nucleotides read TGTGCCAGTAAGGTTGGAGTAGCGGGGGAGCGGGAGACCCAGTACTTC.

This clonotype was detected only a few times. This chain joins TRBV2 and TRBJ1-5; no definite D call. CDR1 and CDR2 from the germline V gene are SNHLY and FYNNEI. V was cut by 2 bases and J by 6 bases, with 5 bases left in between. CDR3 length: 12 residues. For the CDR3, the DNA is TGTGCCAGCAGTGAAAGGCCTCAGCCCCAGCATTTT. It is translated as CASSERPQPQHF.

In its sample, this clonotype was seen many times. V usage is TRBV6-8 and J usage is TRBJ1-6; 9 nucleotides align to TRBD1. V was pared by 5 bases and J by 8 bases, with 4 bases of the junction left unmatched. Germline CDR1 is MNHGY and CDR2 is SAAAGT. The CDR3 runs 14 residues. CDR3 coding DNA: TGTGCCAGCAGTAACCGGGACAGGGATTCACCCCTCCACTTT. Amino acid sequence: CASSNRDRDSPLHF.

This chain uses TRBV12-5 with TRBJ1-1, with 8 bases that match TRBD1. From germline, CDR1 is LGHNT and CDR2 FRNRAP. CDR3 length equals 14 residues. V was pared by 1 base and J by 4 bases, with 2 bases of the junction left unmatched. The DNA of the CDR3 is TGTGCTAGTGGTTTGGGGACAGGGATCACTGAAGCTTTCTTT. Protein product: CASGLGTGITEAFF.

This chain joins TRBV24-1 and TRBJ2-3, with D perhaps TRBD1 (5 bases). V lost 6 bases and J 5 bases, leaving 17 bases between the germline ends. From germline, CDR1 is KGHDR and CDR2 SFDVKD. There are 15 residues in the CDR3. This chain's CDR3 is CATSQSLAGIDTQYF. The CDR3 region has the DNA TGTGCCACCAGTCAATCCTTGGCAGGGATAGATACGCAGTATTTT.

This clonotype has a count of ten or more. This chain joins TRBV20-1 and TRBJ1-1, with D possibly TRBD1 on 5 matching bases. Germline V gives CDR1 DFQATT, CDR2 SNEGSKA (reference sequence). The CDR3 is made up of 11 amino acids. V dropped 4 bases and J dropped 5 bases, with 8 bases sitting between them. CDR3 sequence reads: CSAKRGTEAFF. Here the CDR3 DNA reads TGCAGTGCTAAAAGGGGAACTGAAGCTTTCTTT.

This clonotype was seen repeatedly, ten times or more. The rearrangement links TRBV7-9 to TRBJ2-7; 10 bases fit TRBD1. Trimming cost V 1 base and J 7 bases; bases outside gene matches: 10. CDR1 is SEHNR and CDR2 is FQNEAQ in the germline V gene (reference sequence). The CDR3 runs 16 residues. The CDR3, as DNA: TGTGCCAGCAGCTTAGGACAGGGGGCCGGCCTCAGGGAGCAGTACTTC. It codes for CASSLGQGAGLREQYF.

This clonotype was recorded many times. This chain uses TRBV6-6 with TRBJ1-2; D gene uncertain. There are 10 residues in the CDR3. Between the trimmed V and J ends, which lost 5 bases and 6 bases, there was a span of 4 bases. Germline V CDR1 and CDR2: MNHNY, SVGAGI (reference sequence). CDR3 DNA sequence: TGTGCCAGCAGTCGAGATGGCTACACCTTC. This encodes CASSRDGYTF.

This clonotype occurred a few times. V usage is TRBV7-2 and J usage is TRBJ2-1; D is ambiguous. Trimming stripped 7 bases from V and 9 bases from J, with 13 bases between. Germline CDR1 reads SGHTA; CDR2 reads FQGNSA. The CDR3 runs to 12 residues. CDR3 amino acids: CASTPLVGEQFF. The CDR3 DNA sequence: TGTGCCAGCACCCCCCTGGTGGGTGAGCAGTTCTTC.

This clonotype came up many times. This chain joins TRBV12-3 or TRBV12-4 and TRBJ2-5; the match to TRBD2 covers 7 bases. The CDR3 spans 14 residues. The junction had 8 bases not matched to a gene; V was cut back by 5 bases and J by 5 bases. Here the CDR3 DNA reads TGTGCCAGCAGTCGCATGGGAGGGGAGGAGACCCAGTACTTC. Its protein is CASSRMGGEETQYF.

The chain employs TRBV2 and TRBJ1-3; D ambiguous. With 8 bases removed from V and 8 bases from J, the gap between germline ends came to 10 bases. The CDR3 is made up of 11 amino acids. From germline, CDR1 is SNHLY and CDR2 FYNNEI. In nucleotides, the CDR3 is TGTGCCAGCGGACCACGGGACACCATATATTTT. Amino acid sequence: CASGPRDTIYF. Complete variable domain (other parts from reference TRBV2 and TRBJ1-3): EPEVTQTPSHQVTQMGQEVILRCVPISNHLYFYWYRQILGQKVEFLVSFYNNEISEKSEIFDDQFSVERPDGSNFTLKIRSTKLEDSAMYFCASGPRDTIYFGEGSWLTVV.

This clonotype was recorded at least ten times. The chain employs TRBV5-6 and TRBJ1-2; the D is unclear. The length of the CDR3 is 15 residues. The V end was cut by 4 bases, the J end by 4 bases, with 17 bases between. Germline lookup yields CDR1 SGHDT and CDR2 YYEEEE. The CDR3 sequence: CASSIDSLIRYGYTF. The CDR3 DNA is TGTGCCAGCAGCATTGACTCCTTAATCCGCTATGGCTACACCTTC.

This clonotype came up many times. The chain carries TRBV28 and TRBJ1-4; D call uncertain. Germline CDR1 reads MDHEN; CDR2 reads SYDVKM. V lost 5 bases and J lost 9, with 13 bases in between. This CDR3 is 13 amino acids long. The CDR3 loop reads CASSLLAAKKLFF. The DNA of the CDR3 is TGTGCCAGCAGTCTTCTCGCCGCGAAAAAACTGTTTTTT.

The rearrangement uses TRBV2 and TRBJ2-1, with 8 nucleotides matching TRBD1. The V gene's germline CDR1 is SNHLY and CDR2 FYNNEI. The junction had 4 bases not matched to a gene; V was cut back by 8 bases and J by 7 bases. This CDR3 contains 12 residues. The CDR3 nucleotides read TGTGCCAGCTGGACAGGGCTAAATGAGCAGTTCTTC. Translating gives CASWTGLNEQFF.

This clonotype came up many times. The chain links TRBV5-1 to TRBJ2-5, with D uncertain. Between the trimmed V and J ends, which lost 0 bases and 5 bases, there was a span of 20 bases. CDR1 is SGHRS and CDR2 is YFSETQ in the germline V gene. CDR3 length: 17 residues. CDR3 coding DNA: TGCGCCAGCAGCTTGGGTACGGGTCGTCAAGTGAGGGAGACCCAGTACTTC. The encoded protein is CASSLGTGRQVRETQYF. Combining the CDR3 with reference TRBV5-1 and TRBJ2-5 gives the whole variable domain KAGVTQTPRYLIKTRGQQVTLSCSPISGHRSVSWYQQTPGQGLQFLFEYFSETQRNKGNFPGRFSGRQFSNSRSEMNVSTLELGDSALYLCASSLGTGRQVRETQYFGPGTRLLVL.

This chain connects TRBV4-3 to TRBJ2-7; no clear D gene. Germline V gene sequence: CDR1 LGHNA, CDR2 YSLEER. Trimming removed 1 base from V and 6 bases from J, with 4 bases in between. The CDR3 totals 11 residues. Written as DNA, the CDR3 is TGCGCCAGCAGCCAAGGCTTCGAGCAGTACTTC. Its translation: CASSQGFEQYF.

This clonotype was seen more than once but under ten times. The chain combines TRBV7-6 with TRBJ2-3, with 8 bases lining up with TRBD1. Germline trimming cut 5 bases from V and 2 bases from J; bases unmatched to any gene: 9. Germline CDR1 is SGHVS and CDR2 is FNYEAQ. The CDR3 is 16 amino acids. The CDR3 coding sequence is TGTGCCAGCAGCCGTACCACAGGGGGATACACAGATACGCAGTATTTT. The encoded protein is CASSRTTGGYTDTQYF.

This clonotype was detected a few times. The chain couples TRBV29-1 to TRBJ1-1, with a weak D call TRBD1 (5 bases). The CDR3 spans 12 residues. V was trimmed by 7 bases and J by 0 bases, leaving 9 bases between them. Germline V CDR1 and CDR2: SQVTM, ANQGSEA. The CDR3, as DNA: TGCAGCGGCGGGACCGTGAACACTGAAGCTTTCTTT. Its translation: CSGGTVNTEAFF.

V usage is TRBV10-3 and J usage is TRBJ2-7; no firm D call. Trimming took 7 bases from V and 0 from J, leaving 10 bases between them. This CDR3 region has 13 residues. Looked up from germline, CDR1 is ENHRY and CDR2 is SYGVKD. CDR3 DNA: TGTGCCATCACGGCGAGTCTCTCCTACGAGCAGTACTTC. Translation: CAITASLSYEQYF.